These 23 T cell receptor beta chains were sequenced from one sample in a study of blood T cells in healthy people across ages. Primed by a sample-barcoded 5' primer and a J-beta primer mix, a second PCR proceeded for about 6 to 12 cycles. TCRdb ran MiXCR on the 5' RACE reads and lists one entry per CDR3 protein. This table holds about 1.1 million distinct CDR3 sequences, roughly two fifths found once. The source material was blood. Receptors were obtained from a man between 18 and 35 years old in good health.

The chain links TRBV12-3 or TRBV12-4 to TRBJ2-5, with 9 bases that match TRBD2. The CDR3 is 16 residues long. The V and J ends lost 4 bases and 0 bases, in that order; junction bases with no gene match: 6. This chain's CDR3 is CASSCTSGRNQETQYF. The CDR3 DNA is TGTGCCAGCAGTTGTACTAGCGGGCGAAACCAAGAGACCCAGTACTTC.

This clonotype was seen a few times. This chain joins TRBV20-1 and TRBJ2-1; D is unresolved. CDR1 DFQATT and CDR2 SNEGSKA come from the germline V gene (reference sequence). CDR3 length equals 12 residues. V was clipped by 3 bases and J by 5 bases, with 8 bases between them. CDR3 nucleotides: TGCAGTGCTAGGTATAGGGACAATGAGCAGTTCTTC. This encodes CSARYRDNEQFF.

On this clonotype itself: An end of the junction differs from the germline gene, which may be a read error. The rearrangement uses TRBV5-1 and TRBJ1-1; no clear D gene. Germline loops: CDR1 SGHRS, CDR2 YFSETQ. CDR3 size: 13 residues. This chain's CDR3 is CAGSLTGGDEAFF. The CDR3 DNA reads TGCGCCGGCAGCTTAACGGGTGGAGATGAAGCTTTCTTT.

The chain combines TRBV4-1 with TRBJ2-2; D possibly corresponds to TRBD1 (5 bases). V lost 2 bases to trimming and J lost 2 bases, with 18 bases between them. The CDR3 runs 18 residues. CDR1 and CDR2 from the germline V gene are MGHRA and YSYEKL. CDR3 amino acids: CASSQKGSQGYNTGELFF. The CDR3 DNA is TGCGCCAGCAGCCAAAAGGGTTCCCAGGGATATAACACCGGGGAGCTGTTTTTT.

The rearrangement uses TRBV10-3 and TRBJ2-6, with TRBD1 identical over 9 bases. This CDR3 is built from 20 residues. Trimming at V came to 3 bases and at J to 1 base, leaving 13 bases not matched to a gene. Germline loops: CDR1 ENHRY, CDR2 SYGVKD. The CDR3 nucleotides are TGTGCCATCAGTGAACCCCTATCCCCGGGACAGGGTTCTGGGGCCAACGTCCTGACTTTC. Its protein is CAISEPLSPGQGSGANVLTF.

This sequence joins TRBV20-1 and TRBJ2-3; perhaps TRBD1 as D (6 bases). Trimming stripped 5 bases from V and 0 bases from J, with 18 bases between. This CDR3 has 16 residues. Germline CDR1 reads DFQATT; CDR2 reads SNEGSKA (reference sequence). The CDR3 spells CSAAWGRGRSTDTQYF. The CDR3 DNA reads as TGCAGTGCTGCCTGGGGGCGCGGAAGAAGCACAGATACGCAGTATTTT.

The chain uses TRBV7-2 and TRBJ2-7, with 9 bases fitting TRBD1. The length of the CDR3 is 16 residues. From germline, CDR1 is SGHTA and CDR2 FQGNSA. Trimming removed 1 base from V and 2 bases from J; junction bases left unmatched: 6. CDR3 in DNA: TGTGCCAGCAGCTTAGGGCGCCGACAGGGGGCCTACGAGCAGTACTTC. Translating it yields CASSLGRRQGAYEQYF.

CDR3 sequence (DNA): TGTGCCAGCAGCCTAACGGTAGCTGCAGATACGCAGTATTTT. This gives the protein CASSLTVAADTQYF. The chain couples TRBV7-2 to TRBJ2-3; D not resolved. Trimming pared 5 bases from V and 4 bases from J, leaving 13 bases between. Looked up from germline, CDR1 is SGHTA and CDR2 is FQGNSA. The CDR3 runs 14 residues.

The genes are TRBV28 and TRBJ2-5, with 7 positions matching TRBD1. Unmatched junction bases numbered 6, after V lost 5 bases and J lost 3 bases. The CDR3 totals 14 residues. The V gene's germline CDR1 is MDHEN and CDR2 SYDVKM. In DNA, the CDR3 is TGTGCCAGCAGTCCCGGGGACAGAAAAGAGACCCAGTACTTC. Amino acid sequence: CASSPGDRKETQYF.

The CDR3 coding sequence is TGTGCCAGCAGCTTTGTAGGGGCCGGCTATGGCTACACCTTC. It encodes CASSFVGAGYGYTF. This sequence joins TRBV7-2 and TRBJ1-2, with D perhaps TRBD1 (5 bases). CDR1 is SGHTA, CDR2 FQGNSA, per germline. V gave up 3 bases and J gave up 4 bases, with 12 bases separating them. The CDR3 is made up of 14 amino acids.

This clonotype was seen more than once but under ten times. The V gene is TRBV12-3 or TRBV12-4, the J gene TRBJ2-3, with D unresolved. CDR3 length equals 15 residues. The V and J ends lost 2 bases and 2 bases respectively, with 11 bases between them. CDR3 nucleotide sequence: TGTGCCAGCAGTTTAAGGGTTTCCAACACAGATACGCAGTATTTT. Its translation: CASSLRVSNTDTQYF.

The J gene is TRBJ2-7, the V gene TRBV20-1; D not certain. This CDR3 is built from 12 residues. Deletions cut 4 bases from V and 4 bases from J, with 11 bases between. Germline V lookup: CDR1 DFQATT, CDR2 SNEGSKA (reference sequence). CDR3 sequence reads: CSAKENLYEQYF. DNA for the CDR3: TGCAGTGCTAAAGAGAACTTATACGAGCAGTACTTC.

On this clonotype itself: Relative to the germline gene, one junction end is altered; a read error may explain this. This chain connects TRBV7-2 to TRBJ1-2; D might be TRBD1 (5 bases). Per the germline V gene, CDR1 is SGHTA and CDR2 is FQGNSA. There are 15 residues in the CDR3. The CDR3 spells CANSLYATANYGYTF. The CDR3 nucleotides are TGTGCCAACAGCTTATACGCGACAGCAAACTATGGCTACACCTTC.

This sequence joins TRBV5-1 and TRBJ2-3; TRBD2 aligns across 13 bases. Trimming cost V 0 bases and J 6 bases; bases outside gene matches: 10. Per the germline V gene, CDR1 is SGHRS and CDR2 is YFSETQ. CDR3 length: 18 residues. CDR3 bases: TGCGCCAGCAGCTTGGCCAGGACTAGCGGGAGCCAGGAGGATACGCAGTATTTT. It is translated as CASSLARTSGSQEDTQYF.

This sequence joins TRBV4-2 and TRBJ2-5; tentatively, D is TRBD1 or TRBD2 (5 bases each). V was shortened by 4 bases and J by 3 bases, with 12 bases between the two germline ends. This CDR3 is built from 14 residues. Germline V gives CDR1 LGHNA, CDR2 YNFKEQ. CDR3 nucleotides: TGTGCCAGCAGCCTTACAGTGGGGGAAGAGACCCAGTACTTC. Protein sequence: CASSLTVGEETQYF.

The chain has TRBV20-1 and TRBJ1-2; D remains unclear. Trimming left V 1 base short and J 6 bases short, with 6 bases between. CDR3 size: 11 residues. CDR1 and CDR2 (germline): DFQATT, SNEGSKA (reference sequence). The DNA of the CDR3 is TGCAGTGCTAGAGGAAGTCATGGCTACACCTTC. It codes for CSARGSHGYTF.

The chain is built from TRBV18 and TRBJ1-5; TRBD1 agrees at 8 bases. CDR3 length: 16 amino acids. Germline V gene data show CDR1 as KGHSH and CDR2 as LQKENI. The V gene end was trimmed by 0 bases and the J gene end by 2 bases; junction bases not matched to a gene: 3. Here the CDR3 reads CASSPPTGAGNQPQHF. The CDR3 DNA is TGTGCCAGCTCACCACCGACAGGGGCCGGCAATCAGCCCCAGCATTTT.

This rearrangement joins TRBV4-1 to TRBJ2-1, with 11 bases lining up with TRBD1. There are 16 residues in the CDR3. V lost 0 bases to trimming and J lost 5 bases; unmatched junction nucleotides: 3. Germline values: CDR1 MGHRA, CDR2 YSYEKL. CDR3 loop: CASSQEGQGVDNEQFF. CDR3 DNA: TGCGCCAGCAGCCAAGAGGGACAGGGGGTGGACAATGAGCAGTTCTTC.

The genes are TRBV12-3 or TRBV12-4 and TRBJ1-2, with D possibly being TRBD1 (6 bases). Trimming took off 2 bases at V and 2 bases at J, with 15 bases between the two ends. This CDR3 has 16 residues. The CDR3 protein is CASSLYGGAANYGYTF. CDR3 nucleotide sequence: TGTGCCAGCAGTTTATACGGGGGGGCAGCAAACTATGGCTACACCTTC.

This clonotype was detected only a few times. V gene TRBV6-1 combines with J gene TRBJ2-1, with TRBD2 matching 10 bases. Trimming cost V 5 bases and J 4 bases; bases outside gene matches: 8. The CDR3 runs to 16 residues. Germline V gene sequence: CDR1 MNHNS, CDR2 SASEGT. The CDR3 spells CASSPNSGGYYNEQFF. As DNA, the CDR3 is TGTGCCAGCAGTCCGAATAGCGGGGGGTATTACAATGAGCAGTTCTTC.

The V and J genes are TRBV6-5 and TRBJ1-1, with D perhaps TRBD1 (5 bases). The CDR3 is made up of 13 amino acids. Deletions cut 4 bases from V and 1 base from J, with 7 bases between. Looked up from germline, CDR1 is MNHEY and CDR2 is SVGAGI. CDR3 sequence reads: CASSWQGNTEAFF. The CDR3 DNA sequence: TGTGCCAGCAGTTGGCAGGGGAACACTGAAGCTTTCTTT.

This clonotype was seen many times. Here the CDR3 reads CASSLSLGVNTEAFF. CDR3 DNA sequence: TGTGCCAGCAGTTTATCGTTGGGTGTGAACACTGAAGCTTTCTTT. J is TRBJ1-1 and V is TRBV27, with no clear D. The CDR3 covers 15 residues. V was cut by 0 bases and J by 0 bases, with 8 bases left in between. Germline CDR1 MNHEY, CDR2 SMNVEV (reference sequence).

Comments on this clonotype: A read error may account for a junction end that differs from germline. The chain uses TRBV7-2 and TRBJ2-3; 11 positions match TRBD2. CDR1 and CDR2 from the germline V gene are SGHTA and FQGNSA. The CDR3 totals 16 residues. CDR3 bases: TGTGCCAACAGCTTTCGACTAGCGGGATTCACAGATACGCAGTATTTT. Translation: CANSFRLAGFTDTQYF.